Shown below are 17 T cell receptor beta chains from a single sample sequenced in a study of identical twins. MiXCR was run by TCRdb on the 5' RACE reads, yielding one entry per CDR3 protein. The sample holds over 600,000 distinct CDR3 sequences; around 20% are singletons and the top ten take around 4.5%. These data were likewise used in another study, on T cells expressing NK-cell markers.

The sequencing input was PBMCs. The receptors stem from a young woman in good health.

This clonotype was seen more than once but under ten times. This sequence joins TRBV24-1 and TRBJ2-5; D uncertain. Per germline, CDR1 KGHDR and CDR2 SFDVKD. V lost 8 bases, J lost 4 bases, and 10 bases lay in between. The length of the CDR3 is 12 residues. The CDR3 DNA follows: TGTGCCACCAAAGACATGGGAGAGACCCAGTACTTC. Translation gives CATKDMGETQYF.

In DNA form, the CDR3 reads TGCGCCAGCAGCTCCTCAGGGGGTAGGACGTTACGGGGGCAGTACTTC. Amino acids: CASSSSGGRTLRGQYF. The chain combines TRBV5-1 with TRBJ2-7, with 7 nucleotides matching TRBD1. With 3 bases clipped from V and 9 bases from J, the junction kept 18 bases outside the gene matches. Germline CDR1 is SGHRS and CDR2 is YFSETQ. The CDR3 runs 16 residues. The full variable domain, its missing parts supplied by reference TRBV5-1 and TRBJ2-7, is KAGVTQTPRYLIKTRGQQVTLSCSPISGHRSVSWYQQTPGQGLQFLFEYFSETQRNKGNFPGRFSGRQFSNSRSEMNVSTLELGDSALYLCASSSSGGRTLRGQYFGPGTRLTVT.

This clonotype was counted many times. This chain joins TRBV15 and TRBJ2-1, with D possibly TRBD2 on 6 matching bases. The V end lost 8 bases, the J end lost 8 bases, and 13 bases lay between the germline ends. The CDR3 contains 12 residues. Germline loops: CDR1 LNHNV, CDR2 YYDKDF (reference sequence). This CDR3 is CATSYGGDEQFF. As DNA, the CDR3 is TGTGCCACCTCGTATGGAGGGGATGAGCAGTTCTTC.

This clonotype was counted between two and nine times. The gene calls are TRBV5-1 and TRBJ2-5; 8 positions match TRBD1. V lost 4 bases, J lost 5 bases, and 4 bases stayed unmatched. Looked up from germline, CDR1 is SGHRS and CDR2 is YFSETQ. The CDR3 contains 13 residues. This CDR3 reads CASSRRDRETQYF. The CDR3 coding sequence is TGCGCCAGCAGCCGAAGGGACAGGGAGACCCAGTACTTC. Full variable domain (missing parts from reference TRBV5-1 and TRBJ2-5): KAGVTQTPRYLIKTRGQQVTLSCSPISGHRSVSWYQQTPGQGLQFLFEYFSETQRNKGNFPGRFSGRQFSNSRSEMNVSTLELGDSALYLCASSRRDRETQYFGPGTRLLVL.

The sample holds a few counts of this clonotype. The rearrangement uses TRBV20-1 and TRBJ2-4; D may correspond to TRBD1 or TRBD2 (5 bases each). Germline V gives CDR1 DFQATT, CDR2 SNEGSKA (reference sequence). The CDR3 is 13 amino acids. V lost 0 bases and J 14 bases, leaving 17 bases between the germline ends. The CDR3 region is CSARDIFRGSEYF. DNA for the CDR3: TGCAGTGCTAGAGATATTTTTCGGGGCAGTGAGTACTTC.

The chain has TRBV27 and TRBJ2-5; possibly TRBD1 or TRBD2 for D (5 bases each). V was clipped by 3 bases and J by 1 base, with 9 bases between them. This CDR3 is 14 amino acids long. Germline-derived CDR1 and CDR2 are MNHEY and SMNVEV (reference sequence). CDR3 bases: TGTGCCAGCAGTTTTTGGGGGTCCCAAGAGACCCAGTACTTC. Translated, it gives CASSFWGSQETQYF.

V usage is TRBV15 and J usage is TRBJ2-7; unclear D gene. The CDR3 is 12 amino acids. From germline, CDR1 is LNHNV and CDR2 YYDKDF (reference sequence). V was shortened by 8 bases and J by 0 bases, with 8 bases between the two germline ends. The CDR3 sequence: CATAAASYEQYF. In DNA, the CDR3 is TGTGCCACCGCGGCAGCCTCCTACGAGCAGTACTTC.

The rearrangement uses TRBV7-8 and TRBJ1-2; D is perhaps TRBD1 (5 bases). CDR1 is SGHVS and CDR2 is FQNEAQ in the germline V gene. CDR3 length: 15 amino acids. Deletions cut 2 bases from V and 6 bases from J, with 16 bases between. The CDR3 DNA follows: TGTGCCAGCAGCTTATCAGGGACGGGTCACAATGGCTACACCTTC. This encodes CASSLSGTGHNGYTF.

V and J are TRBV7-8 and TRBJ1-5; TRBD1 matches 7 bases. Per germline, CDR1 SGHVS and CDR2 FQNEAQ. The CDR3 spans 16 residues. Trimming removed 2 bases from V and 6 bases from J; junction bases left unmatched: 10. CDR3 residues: CASSLSNRGRGQPQHF. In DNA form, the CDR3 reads TGTGCCAGCAGCTTATCTAACAGGGGCCGGGGTCAGCCCCAGCATTTT.

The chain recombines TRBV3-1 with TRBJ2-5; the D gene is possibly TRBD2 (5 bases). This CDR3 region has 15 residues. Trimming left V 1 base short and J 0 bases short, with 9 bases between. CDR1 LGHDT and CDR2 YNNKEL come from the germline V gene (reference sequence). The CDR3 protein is CASSQGTQYQETQYF. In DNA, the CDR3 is TGTGCCAGCAGCCAAGGGACTCAGTACCAAGAGACCCAGTACTTC.

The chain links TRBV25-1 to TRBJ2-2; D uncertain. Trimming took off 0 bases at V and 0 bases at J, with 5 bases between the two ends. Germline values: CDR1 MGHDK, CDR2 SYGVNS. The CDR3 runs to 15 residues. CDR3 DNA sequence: TGTGCCAGCAGTGAATATGGCCCGAACACCGGGGAGCTGTTTTTT. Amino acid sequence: CASSEYGPNTGELFF. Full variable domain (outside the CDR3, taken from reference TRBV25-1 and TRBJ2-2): EADIYQTPRYLVIGTGKKITLECSQTMGHDKMYWYQQDPGMELHLIHYSYGVNSTEKGDLSSESTVSRIRTEHFPLTLESARPSHTSQYLCASSEYGPNTGELFFGEGSRLTVL.

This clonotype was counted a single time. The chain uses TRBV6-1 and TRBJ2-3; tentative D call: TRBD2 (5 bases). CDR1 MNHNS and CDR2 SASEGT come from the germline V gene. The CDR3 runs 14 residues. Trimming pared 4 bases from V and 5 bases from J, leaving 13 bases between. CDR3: CASSVLSRGDTQYF. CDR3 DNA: TGTGCCAGCAGTGTCCTATCCCGGGGAGATACGCAGTATTTT.

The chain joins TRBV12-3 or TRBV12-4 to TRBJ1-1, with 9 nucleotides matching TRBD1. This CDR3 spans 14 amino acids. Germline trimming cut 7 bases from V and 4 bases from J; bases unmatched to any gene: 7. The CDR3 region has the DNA TGTGCCAGCACCGGGACAGGGTGGGGCACTGAAGCTTTCTTT. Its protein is CASTGTGWGTEAFF.

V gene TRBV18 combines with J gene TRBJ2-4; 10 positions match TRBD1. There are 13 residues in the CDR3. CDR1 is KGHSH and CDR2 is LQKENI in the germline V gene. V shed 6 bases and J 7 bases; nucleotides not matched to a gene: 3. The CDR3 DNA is TGTGCCAGCTCGGGGACAGGGGCCAACATTCAGTACTTC. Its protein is CASSGTGANIQYF.

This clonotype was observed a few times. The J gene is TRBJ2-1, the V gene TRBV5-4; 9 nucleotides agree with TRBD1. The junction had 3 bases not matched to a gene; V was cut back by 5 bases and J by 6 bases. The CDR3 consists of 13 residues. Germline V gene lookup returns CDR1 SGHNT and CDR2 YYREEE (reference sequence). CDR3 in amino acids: CASRSQGANEQFF. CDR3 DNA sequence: TGTGCCAGCAGATCACAGGGGGCCAATGAGCAGTTCTTC.

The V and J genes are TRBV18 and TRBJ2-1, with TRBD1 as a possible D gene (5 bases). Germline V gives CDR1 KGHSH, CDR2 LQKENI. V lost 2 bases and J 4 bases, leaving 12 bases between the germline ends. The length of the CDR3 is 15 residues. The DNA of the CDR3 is TGTGCCAGCTCACCAAGTGTACAGGATTACAATGAGCAGTTCTTC. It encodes CASSPSVQDYNEQFF.

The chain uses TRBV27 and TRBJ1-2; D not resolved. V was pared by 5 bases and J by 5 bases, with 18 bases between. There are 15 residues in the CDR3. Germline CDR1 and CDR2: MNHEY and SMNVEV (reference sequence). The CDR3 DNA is TGTGCCAGCAGTCCCGTGGCAGGCGTAACGTATGGCTACACCTTC. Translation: CASSPVAGVTYGYTF.